This passage covers 8 T cell receptor beta chains from one sample sequenced in a study of T-cell memory formation after mild COVID-19. Using its own MiXCR run on the 5' RACE reads, TCRdb lists one record per CDR3 protein. The table records 200,000 to 250,000 distinct CDR3 sequences, roughly 15% of them present only once. Material: PBMCs or a T cell subset sorted from them (not recorded which). These receptors came from a young man who had mild COVID-19 (a few samples of this study predate the infection). Cell type and time point are not known.

The chain links TRBV10-3 to TRBJ2-5, with a weak D call TRBD2 (5 bases). Germline V gene data show CDR1 as ENHRY and CDR2 as SYGVKD. The CDR3 contains 14 residues. Trimming cost V 6 bases and J 2 bases, with 13 bases left between them. CDR3 loop: CAISDYRDQETQYF. In DNA form, the CDR3 reads TGTGCCATCAGCGACTATAGAGATCAAGAGACCCAGTACTTC.

This clonotype was seen more than once but under ten times. The genes are TRBV9 and TRBJ1-1; D remains ambiguous. Germline CDR1 reads SGDLS; CDR2 reads YYNGEE. Trimming left V 0 bases short and J 4 bases short, with 10 bases between. This CDR3 contains 14 residues. The CDR3 loop is CASSVAGMVTEAFF. The CDR3 coding sequence is TGTGCCAGCAGCGTAGCGGGGATGGTCACTGAAGCTTTCTTT.

The rearrangement joins TRBV7-3 to TRBJ2-6; a weak D match, TRBD1 (6 bases). The CDR3 is made up of 17 amino acids. Trimming pared 6 bases from V and 0 bases from J, leaving 15 bases between. Germline CDR1 is SGHTA and CDR2 is FQGTGA. The CDR3: CASSRDRPSSGANVLTF. In DNA, the CDR3 is TGTGCCAGCAGTCGTGACAGGCCAAGCTCTGGGGCCAACGTCCTGACTTTC.

This clonotype was seen a few times. The V and J genes are TRBV10-2 and TRBJ2-7; the D gene is possibly TRBD2 (7 bases). This CDR3 is 15 amino acids long. The germline gives CDR1 WSHSY, CDR2 SAAADI. Between the trimmed V and J ends, which lost 4 bases and 0 bases, there was a span of 13 bases. This CDR3 is CASSVLGGASYEQYF. The CDR3 bases are TGCGCCAGCAGTGTTCTTGGGGGGGCCTCCTACGAGCAGTACTTC.

The CDR3 sequence is CASSLSTDDADTQYF. The CDR3 DNA reads as TGCGCCAGCAGCCTTAGCACAGATGACGCAGATACGCAGTATTTT. The chain couples TRBV5-1 to TRBJ2-3; D is uncertain. The CDR3 spans 15 residues. V lost 4 bases and J 4 bases, leaving 16 bases between the germline ends. Per the germline V gene, CDR1 is SGHRS and CDR2 is YFSETQ.

The chain combines TRBV6-5 with TRBJ2-7, with 7 bases identical to TRBD1. This CDR3 comprises 17 residues. Per germline, CDR1 MNHEY and CDR2 SVGAGI. The J segment lost 9 bases and the V segment lost 0 bases, leaving 17 bases of the junction unmatched. CDR3 amino acids: CASSYSRASQGVTGQYF. CDR3 DNA: TGTGCCAGCAGTTACTCGAGAGCATCTCAGGGGGTTACCGGGCAGTACTTC.

The chain combines TRBV5-1 with TRBJ1-4, with 7 nucleotides matching TRBD1. Germline V lookup: CDR1 SGHRS, CDR2 YFSETQ. This CDR3 is built from 17 residues. The V and J ends lost 3 bases and 0 bases, in that order; junction bases with no gene match: 8. The CDR3, as DNA: TGCGCCAGCAGCTGGGGGACAGCCCTTGCAACTAATGAAAAACTGTTTTTT. Translated: CASSWGTALATNEKLFF.

In its sample, this clonotype was seen a few times. The chain is built from TRBV6-2 or TRBV6-3 and TRBJ2-7; D is ambiguous. This CDR3 is built from 14 residues. The germline V and J ends were trimmed by 4 bases and 0 bases, with 10 bases remaining between them. CDR1 is MNHEY and CDR2 is SVGEGT in the germline V gene. CDR3 nucleotide sequence: TGTGCCAGCAGTTTACAGAGAGGCTCCTACGAGCAGTACGTC. Its translation: CASSLQRGSYEQYV.